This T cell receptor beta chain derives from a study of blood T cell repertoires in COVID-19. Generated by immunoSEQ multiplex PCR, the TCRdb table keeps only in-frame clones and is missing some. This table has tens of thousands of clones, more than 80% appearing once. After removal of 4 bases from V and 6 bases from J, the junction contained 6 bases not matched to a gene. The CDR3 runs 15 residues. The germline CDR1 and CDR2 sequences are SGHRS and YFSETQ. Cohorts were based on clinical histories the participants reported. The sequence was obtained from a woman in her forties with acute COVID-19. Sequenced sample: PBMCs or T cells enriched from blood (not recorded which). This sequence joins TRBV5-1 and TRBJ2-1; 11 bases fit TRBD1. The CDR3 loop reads CASSPLGTGGNEQFF. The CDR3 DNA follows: TGCGCCAGCAGCCCACTCGGGACAGGGGGCAATGAGCAGTTCTTC.